This T cell receptor (beta chain) comes out of a study of long-term antiretroviral therapy in people with HIV. Trimming took 5 bases from V and 4 from J, leaving 15 bases between them. CDR1 and CDR2 (germline): SEHNR, FQNEAQ (reference sequence). The CDR3 is 14 amino acids. Study outcomes and limitations: Increased diversity was seen after ART, yet it remained lower than in transplant donor controls. Across all time points, the repertoire was dominated by clones that expanded before ART.

Regarding this clone: Its antigen is unidentified.

Run at survey level, the immunoSEQ assay was version v3.0. Per sample, sequencing targeted roughly 40,000-50,000 T-cell genomes. The data were produced by immunoSEQ multiplex PCR, yet TCRdb's version contains in-frame clones alone and is incomplete. The sample includes some 34,000 clones, around 96% of them seen just once. The chain recombines TRBV7-9 with TRBJ2-7; TRBD1 might be the D (5 bases). The clonotype was recovered from a man younger than 45 with HIV. This sample comprised unsorted PBMCs, obtained around 6.6 years after starting antiretroviral therapy. This CDR3 reads CASSGAGSNYEQYF. The CDR3 DNA reads as TGTGCCAGCAGCGGGGCCGGGTCCAATTACGAGCAGTACTTC. The full variable domain, completed using reference TRBV7-9 and TRBJ2-7, is DTGVSQNPRHKITKRGQNVTFRCDPISEHNRLYWYRQTLGQGPEFLTYFQNEAQLEKSRLLSDRFSAERPKGSFSTLEIQRTEQGDSAMYLCASSGAGSNYEQYFGPGTRLTVT.